A selection of T cell receptor beta chains follows, all from one sample in a study of blood T cell repertoires in COVID-19. The data were produced by immunoSEQ multiplex PCR, yet TCRdb's version contains in-frame clones alone and is incomplete. Of roughly 400,000 clones listed, approximately 89% are singletons. Sequencing was carried out using peripheral blood. These TCRs come from a woman aged 55-70 years with COVID-19, enrolled during active disease. Both conserved end residues are part of each CDR3. The D gene is left open where the match is weak. Clone size is not always given. Where it is, it says once, few, many or a class for expanded clones.

.,TRBV14,TRBJ2-3,.,TGTGCCAGCAGCCAAGATCGGGGACTCACAGATACGCAGTATTTT,CASSQDRGLTDTQYF
.,TRBV24-1,TRBJ2-1,.,TGTGCCACCAGTGACGAGGATGAGCAGTTCTTC,CATSDEDEQFF
once,TRBV5-6,TRBJ1-2,.,TGTGCCAGCACCCGAACCATTCAGAAGAACTATGGCTACACCTTC,CASTRTIQKNYGYTF
.,TRBV5-1,TRBJ2-3,TRBD2,TGCGCCAGCAGCAACCGCCTCACTAGCGGGGCTACGCAGTATTTT,CASSNRLTSGATQYF
.,TRBV7-9,TRBJ1-1,.,TGTGCCAGCAGCCGACGGGAGGCGTCGGGAGCTTTCTTT,CASSRREASGAFF
few,TRBV5-1,TRBJ1-3,.,TGCGCCAGCAGGGAGGGACCCAGCTCTGGAAACACCATATATTTT,CASREGPSSGNTIYF
.,TRBV5-5,TRBJ2-5,TRBD2,TGTGCCAGCAGCTTGGTAGGGAGCGGGGGGCAGACCCAGTACTTC,CASSLVGSGGQTQYF
.,TRBV6-1,TRBJ2-3,.,TGTGCCAGCAGAGAGGGTGGCGCAGATACGCAGTATTTT,CASREGGADTQYF
.,TRBV19,TRBJ2-1,TRBD1,TGTGCCAGTAGCATTAGGGACAGCAGGTACAATGAGCAGTTCTTC,CASSIRDSRYNEQFF
.,TRBV12-3/TRBV12-4,TRBJ2-5,.,TGTGCCAGCACCTTAGAAGAGACCCAGTACTTC,CASTLEETQYF
.,TRBV9,TRBJ2-7,.,TGTGCCAGCAGCGTAGCCGAGGGTGAGCAGTACTTC,CASSVAEGEQYF
once,TRBV4-2,TRBJ2-5,TRBD2,TGTGCCAGCAGCCAGGCTAGCGGGGACTTAGAGACCCAGTACTTC,CASSQASGDLETQYF
.,TRBV10-3,TRBJ1-2,.,TGTGCCATCAGTGGGGAGGGGGAAGGCTATGGCTACACCTTC,CAISGEGEGYGYTF
once,TRBV9,TRBJ2-3,TRBD2,TGTGCCAGCAGCGATCCTAGCGGGGGCATCGCCACAGATACGCAGTATTTT,CASSDPSGGIATDTQYF
once,TRBV6-1,TRBJ1-3,.,TGTGCCAGCAGTGAAGAGCCTGGAAACACCATATATTTT,CASSEEPGNTIYF
.,TRBV6-5,TRBJ1-5,.,TGTGCCAGCAGCCGAAGACAGGAAAACAATCAGCCCCAGCATTTT,CASSRRQENNQPQHF
.,TRBV21-1,TRBJ1-2,.,TGTGCCAGCAGCAAAGCTCCGGGACAGGTGTTAAACTATGGCTACACCTTC,CASSKAPGQVLNYGYTF
.,TRBV6-6,TRBJ1-5,TRBD1,TGTGCCAGCAGTCCACCGTGGGGACAGGGGAAGGAGGATGGTGGCAATCAGCCCCAGCATTTT,CASSPPWGQGKEDGGNQPQHF
.,TRBV4-1,TRBJ2-7,.,TGCGCCAGCAGCCAAGAGCCCGGGGGGCTCTACGAGCAGTACTTC,CASSQEPGGLYEQYF
.,TRBV18,TRBJ2-7,.,TGTGCCAGCTCACCAAAAGGGGAATATTACGAGCAGTACTTC,CASSPKGEYYEQYF
.,TRBV3-1/TRBV3-2,TRBJ2-3,TRBD1,TGTGCCAGCAGCCTCCAGGGGGCAGATACGCAGTATTTT,CASSLQGADTQYF
.,TRBV6-4,TRBJ2-7,.,TGTGCCAGCAGTGTACTACCATACGGCGAGCAGTACTTC,CASSVLPYGEQYF
.,TRBV18,TRBJ1-1,TRBD1,TGTGCCAGCTCCTCTCAGGGGGGCACTGAAGCTTTCTTT,CASSSQGGTEAFF
.,TRBV24-1,TRBJ1-4,.,TGTGCCACCAGTGAAAGGGGTACTAATGAAAAACTGTTTTTT,CATSERGTNEKLFF
.,TRBV19,TRBJ2-1,TRBD2,TGTGCCAGTAGTATAGGGCTAGCGGGGGTATACAATGAGCAGTTCTTC,CASSIGLAGVYNEQFF
.,TRBV7-3,TRBJ2-5,TRBD1,TGTGCCAGCAGGTCTCCCGGGACAGGGGGCCCTGAGACCCAGTACTTC,CASRSPGTGGPETQYF
.,TRBV7-9,TRBJ1-4,TRBD1,TGTGCCAGCAGCTTAAGACAGGGTTCTGAAAAACTGTTTTTT,CASSLRQGSEKLFF
.,TRBV6-5,TRBJ2-1,.,TGTGCCGTCTCTAAACAGGGGGGGCCCTACAATGAGCAGTTCTTC,CAVSKQGGPYNEQFF
.,TRBV6-5,TRBJ1-6,.,TGTGCCAGCAGTTTAGCAGGGCCGCATAATTCACCCCTCCACTTT,CASSLAGPHNSPLHF
few,TRBV6-5,TRBJ1-1,.,TGTGCCAGCAGTTACTCAGGGGGTAGGACTGAAGCTTTCTTT,CASSYSGGRTEAFF
.,TRBV7-8,TRBJ2-5,TRBD2,TGTGCCAGCAGCTTGTGGATTCTAGCGGGGGTTCAAGAGACCCAGTACTTC,CASSLWILAGVQETQYF
.,TRBV29-1,TRBJ1-4,.,TGCAGCGTTGTGAAGGGGAGGTCGACTAATGAAAAACTGTTTTTT,CSVVKGRSTNEKLFF
.,TRBV9,TRBJ1-1,TRBD1,TGTGCCAGCAGCCCGCACAGGGGGGGGACTGAAGCTTTCTTT,CASSPHRGGTEAFF
.,TRBV28,TRBJ2-3,TRBD2,TGTGCCAGCAGTGGGGCGGGCGGGGGTAGCACAGATACGCAGTATTTT,CASSGAGGGSTDTQYF
.,TRBV7-2,TRBJ2-1,TRBD1,TGTGCCAGCAGCTCCGACCGGGACAGGGGAGGGAATGAGCAGTTCTTC,CASSSDRDRGGNEQFF
.,TRBV19,TRBJ2-1,TRBD2,TGTGCCAGTAGTATAGGAAGGAAGACTAGCGGGGGCGATGAGCAGTTCTTC,CASSIGRKTSGGDEQFF
.,TRBV3-1/TRBV3-2,TRBJ1-1,.,TGTGCCAGCAGCCAACAAAGACACCGTGGAGCTTTCTTT,CASSQQRHRGAFF
.,TRBV7-9,TRBJ2-7,.,TGTGCCAGCAGCTTTCGAGGGGGTTTGACCTACGAGCAGTACTTC,CASSFRGGLTYEQYF
.,TRBV4-1,TRBJ2-7,TRBD2,TGCGCCAGCAGCCAAGATTTCGGCGGGGGGGTCTCCTACGAGCAGTACTTC,CASSQDFGGGVSYEQYF
.,TRBV11-2,TRBJ2-7,TRBD1,TGTGCCAGCAGCTCGATTAAGGGACAGGAGTACGAGCAGTACTTC,CASSSIKGQEYEQYF
.,TRBV7-9,TRBJ2-7,TRBD2,TGTGCCAGCAGCTTAGCGGCCCGCGGGAGGCAGTACTTC,CASSLAARGRQYF
.,TRBV5-6,TRBJ1-1,.,TGTGCCAGCAGCCCTTTAGCAGGGTCGACTGAAGCTTTCTTT,CASSPLAGSTEAFF
.,TRBV19,TRBJ2-1,.,TGTGCCAGTAGTAAGCCGACTGCCAGCTCCTACAATGAGCAGTTCTTC,CASSKPTASSYNEQFF
.,TRBV7-9,TRBJ1-6,.,TGTGCCAGCAGCCTCGCCCAGACACCCCTCCACTTT,CASSLAQTPLHF
.,TRBV3-1/TRBV3-2,TRBJ1-3,TRBD1,TGTGCCAGCAGCAACAGGGGGGAAATCACCATATATTTT,CASSNRGEITIYF
.,TRBV6-5,TRBJ2-2,TRBD2,TGTGCCAGCAGATCGACTAGCCCTGGGACCGGGGAGCTGTTTTTT,CASRSTSPGTGELFF
.,TRBV6-5,TRBJ1-6,.,TGTGCCAGCAGTTACTCGCGGGGACTTTATAATTCACCCCTCCACTTT,CASSYSRGLYNSPLHF
.,TRBV6-5,TRBJ1-1,.,TGTGCCAGCACTCTCTCGCGGCGGAACACTGAAGCTTTCTTT,CASTLSRRNTEAFF
few,TRBV2,TRBJ1-2,.,TGTGCCAGCAGTGAGGCAGGGTCGGTCTATGGCTACACCTTC,CASSEAGSVYGYTF
.,TRBV11-2,TRBJ2-4,TRBD1,TGTGCCAGCAGCACACTGGGACAGGGGGCGTCTGAAAACATTCAGTACTTC,CASSTLGQGASENIQYF
.,TRBV7-9,TRBJ2-7,TRBD2,TGTGCCAGCAGCCGGGGGGACTTC,CASSRGDF
.,TRBV2,TRBJ2-5,.,TGTGCCAGCAGTGAGGTGGGCGACCAAGAGACCCAGTACTTC,CASSEVGDQETQYF
.,TRBV12-3/TRBV12-4,TRBJ2-1,.,TGTGCCAGCAGGTGGACAGCCGGCGAGCAGTTCTTC,CASRWTAGEQFF
.,TRBV5-6,TRBJ2-7,TRBD1,TGTGCCAGCAGCTTGCCTGACAGGGGGACCTACGAGCAGTACTTC,CASSLPDRGTYEQYF
.,TRBV6-5,TRBJ1-2,.,TGTGCCAGCAGTCTTACCGTACTCGGCTATGGCTACACCTTC,CASSLTVLGYGYTF
.,TRBV7-6,TRBJ1-1,.,TGTGCCAGCAGCTTAGATTCGTTGGGGGCAGGCGCTGAAGCTTTCTTT,CASSLDSLGAGAEAFF
.,TRBV4-2,TRBJ1-1,TRBD1,TGTGCCAGCAGCCCAGAACCGGGACAGGGTTCCCTGAACACTGAAGCTTTCTTT,CASSPEPGQGSLNTEAFF
.,TRBV6-7,TRBJ1-1,.,TGTGCCAGCAGTGGCAGGGGGAACACTGAAGCTTTCTTT,CASSGRGNTEAFF
.,TRBV4-1,TRBJ2-2,TRBD1,TGCGCCAGCAGCCAAGAACAGGGGGCGGCCACCGGGGAGCTGTTTTTT,CASSQEQGAATGELFF